The T cell receptor beta chain under discussion was sequenced for a study of blood T cell repertoires in COVID-19. The method was immunoSEQ multiplex PCR; TCRdb's version includes in-frame clones alone and lacks a portion of them. The table lists some 150,000 clones, approximately 85% of them singletons. Trimming took off 5 bases at V and 4 bases at J, with 14 bases between the two ends. Germline V CDR1 and CDR2: SGHTA, FQGNSA. The CDR3 is 14 residues long. This TCR came from a man aged 55 to 69 with COVID-19, enrolled during active disease. The sequencing input was peripheral blood. The chain recombines TRBV7-2 with TRBJ1-1; D gene uncertain. CDR3 amino acids: CASSRQDRGTEAFF. The DNA for the CDR3 is TGTGCCAGCAGCCGGCAGGATCGGGGCACTGAAGCTTTCTTT.